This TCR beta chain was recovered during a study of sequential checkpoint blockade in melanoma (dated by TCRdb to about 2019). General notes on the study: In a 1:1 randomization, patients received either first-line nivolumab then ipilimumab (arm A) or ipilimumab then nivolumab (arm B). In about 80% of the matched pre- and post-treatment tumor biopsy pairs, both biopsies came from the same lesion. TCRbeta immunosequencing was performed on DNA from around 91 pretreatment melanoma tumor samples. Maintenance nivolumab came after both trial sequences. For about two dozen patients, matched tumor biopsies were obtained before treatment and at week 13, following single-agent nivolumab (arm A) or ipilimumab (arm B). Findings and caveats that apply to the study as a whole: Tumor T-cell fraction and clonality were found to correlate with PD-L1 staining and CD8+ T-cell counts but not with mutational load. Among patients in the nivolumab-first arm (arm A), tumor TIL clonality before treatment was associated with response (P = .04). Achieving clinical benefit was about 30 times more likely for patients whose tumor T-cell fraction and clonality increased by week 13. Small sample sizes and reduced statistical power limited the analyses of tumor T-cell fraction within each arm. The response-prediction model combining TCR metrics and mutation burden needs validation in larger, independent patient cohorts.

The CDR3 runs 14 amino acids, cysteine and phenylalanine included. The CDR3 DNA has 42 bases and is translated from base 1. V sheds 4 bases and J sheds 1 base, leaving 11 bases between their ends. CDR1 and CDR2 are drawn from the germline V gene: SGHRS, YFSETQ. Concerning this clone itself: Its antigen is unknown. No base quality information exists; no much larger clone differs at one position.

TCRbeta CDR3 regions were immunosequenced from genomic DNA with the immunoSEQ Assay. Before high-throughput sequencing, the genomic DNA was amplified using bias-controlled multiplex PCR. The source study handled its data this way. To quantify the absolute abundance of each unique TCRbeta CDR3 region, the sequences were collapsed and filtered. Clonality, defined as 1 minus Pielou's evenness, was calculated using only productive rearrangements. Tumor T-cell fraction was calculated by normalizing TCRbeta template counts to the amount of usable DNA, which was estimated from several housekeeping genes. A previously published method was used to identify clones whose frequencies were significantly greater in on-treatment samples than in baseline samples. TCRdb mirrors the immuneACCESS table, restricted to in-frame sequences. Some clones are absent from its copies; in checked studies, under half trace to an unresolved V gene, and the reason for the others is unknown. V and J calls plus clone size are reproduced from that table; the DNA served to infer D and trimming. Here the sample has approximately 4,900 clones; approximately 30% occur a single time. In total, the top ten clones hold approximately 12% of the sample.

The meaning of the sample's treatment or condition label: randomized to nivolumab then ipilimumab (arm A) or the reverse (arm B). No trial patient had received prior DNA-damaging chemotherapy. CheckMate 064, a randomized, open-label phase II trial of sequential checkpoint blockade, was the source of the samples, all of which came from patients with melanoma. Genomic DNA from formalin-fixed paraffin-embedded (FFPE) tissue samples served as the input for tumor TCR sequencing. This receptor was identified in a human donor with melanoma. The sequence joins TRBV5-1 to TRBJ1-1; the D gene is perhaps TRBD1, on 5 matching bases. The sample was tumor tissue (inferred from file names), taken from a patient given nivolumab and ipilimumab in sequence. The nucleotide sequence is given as TGCGCCAGCAGCAAAGGACATACGAACACTGAAGCTTTCTTT. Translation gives CASSKGHTNTEAFF.